The rows below give T cell receptor beta chains drawn from one sample of a study of T cells in Graves' hyperthyroidism and ophthalmopathy. TCRdb redid the calling of the multiplex PCR reads with MiXCR, one entry per CDR3 protein. The data contain nearly 250,000 distinct CDR3 sequences, roughly 15% of them singletons. The sample was blood. The receptors originated from a woman aged 18-29 years with Graves' ophthalmopathy. Both conserved end residues are part of each CDR3. The D gene is left open where the match is weak. A clone size is listed for some rows: how often the clone was seen (once, few, many), or a class if it is expanded.

d_call	clone_size	v_call	j_call	cdr3_nt	cdr3_aa
TRBD1	-	TRBV3-1	TRBJ1-6	TGTGCCAGCAGCCTACTTCACAGGGGAAGCCCCCTCCACTTT	CASSLLHRGSPLHF
-	few	TRBV18	TRBJ1-5	TGTGCCAGCTCACCTTTTGGGGGGGGAAATCAGCCCCAGCATTTT	CASSPFGGGNQPQHF
TRBD1	many	TRBV12-3/TRBV12-4	TRBJ1-1	TGTGCCAGCAGTCCGAGACAGGGGTCGAACACTGAAGCTTTCTTT	CASSPRQGSNTEAFF
-	many	TRBV19	TRBJ1-1	TGTGCCAGTAGCCCACAGGGCGCTGAAGCTTTCTTT	CASSPQGAEAFF
-	many	TRBV7-2	TRBJ2-7	TGTGCCAGCAGCTTGAACCCCGGGCCCCAGGGCGAGCAGTACTTC	CASSLNPGPQGEQYF
-	many	TRBV28	TRBJ2-5	TGTGCCAGCAGCACTCCTCGAGAGACCCAGTACTTC	CASSTPRETQYF
TRBD1	many	TRBV24-1	TRBJ1-2	TGTGCCACCAGTGAACGGACAGGACACCTCACCTTC	CATSERTGHLTF
TRBD2	-	TRBV7-2	TRBJ2-7	TGTGCCAGCAGCCCACAGCCGGGACTAGCGGGGGGCGAGCAGTACTTC	CASSPQPGLAGGEQYF
-	many	TRBV5-1	TRBJ2-7	TGCGCCAGCTCTAAGGTTGCGGGGGCTCTCTACGAGCAGTACTTC	CASSKVAGALYEQYF
-	-	TRBV27	TRBJ2-6	TGTGCCAGCAGTTTAGACAGATCAGACTCTGGGGCCAACGTCCTGACTTTC	CASSLDRSDSGANVLTF
-	-	TRBV11-2	TRBJ2-3	TGTGCCAGCAGCCAAGACCCCTTCCCTCTGACAGGGAGGACAGATACGCAGTATTTT	CASSQDPFPLTGRTDTQYF
-	many	TRBV5-1	TRBJ2-1	TGCGCCAGCAGCTTGAGGGGAGCTAACAATGAGCAGTTCTTC	CASSLRGANNEQFF
TRBD1	many	TRBV6-1	TRBJ1-1	TGTGCCAGCAAGTACAGGGGGCAGAAAGCTTTCTTT	CASKYRGQKAFF
TRBD1	many	TRBV11-1	TRBJ2-1	TGTGCCAGCAGCTTTATAGGGGGCTTCAACAATGAGCAGTTCTTC	CASSFIGGFNNEQFF
-	-	TRBV6-1	TRBJ1-4	TGTGCCAGCAGTTCCCGGGCGGCCCGTAATGAAAAACTGTTTTTT	CASSSRAARNEKLFF
TRBD1	-	TRBV6-6	TRBJ2-2	TGTGCCAGCAGTTACTCGGAGTACAGGGGTTTCGACACCGGGGAGCTGTTTTTT	CASSYSEYRGFDTGELFF
-	many	TRBV7-2	TRBJ2-1	TGTGCCAGCAGCCCTTGGACCTACAATGAGCAGTTCTTC	CASSPWTYNEQFF
-	few	TRBV30	TRBJ2-7	TGTGCCTGGAGTAAGCTAGCCGGGTACTACGAGCAGTACTTC	CAWSKLAGYYEQYF
TRBD1	many	TRBV28	TRBJ1-1	TGTGCCAGCATTCCAACAGGGGGCGCAGGGAACACTGAAGCTTTCTTT	CASIPTGGAGNTEAFF
TRBD1	many	TRBV19	TRBJ1-5	TGTGCCAGTAGTACCACAGGGACAGGTCTTAGCAATCAGCCCCAGCATTTT	CASSTTGTGLSNQPQHF
TRBD1	many	TRBV5-1	TRBJ2-4	TGCGCCAGCAGCCCCCAGGCAGGGGGCGTAGCCAAAAACATTCAGTACTTC	CASSPQAGGVAKNIQYF
TRBD2	-	TRBV28	TRBJ2-5	TGTGCCAGCAGGGGGCTAGCGGGAGGGATTGGGGAGACCCAGTACTTC	CASRGLAGGIGETQYF
TRBD2	many	TRBV30	TRBJ2-3	TGTGCCTGGAGTGTTTTGAGACTAGCGGGAGATCCAGATACGCAGTATTTT	CAWSVLRLAGDPDTQYF
-	many	TRBV4-2	TRBJ2-5	TGTGCCAGCAGCCAGGACATATACCAAGAGACCCAGTACTTC	CASSQDIYQETQYF
TRBD2	once	TRBV11-2	TRBJ2-5	TGTGCCAGCAGCTTAGGGACTAGCGGGAGAGAAGAGACCCAGTACTTC	CASSLGTSGREETQYF
-	many	TRBV30	TRBJ1-1	TGTGCCTGGAGTGTATTAGCGTTCACTGAAGCTTTCTTT	CAWSVLAFTEAFF
TRBD1	many	TRBV27	TRBJ2-5	TGTGCCAGCAGTTTAGTGGGACAGCGAATAGAGACCCAGTACTTC	CASSLVGQRIETQYF
TRBD1	many	TRBV28	TRBJ1-1	TGTGCCAGCAGTTCGACAGGGGGCGCTGGGACTGAAGCTTTCTTT	CASSSTGGAGTEAFF
TRBD1	many	TRBV5-6	TRBJ2-1	TGTGCCAGCAGCCGGGGACAGTACAATGAGCAGTTCTTC	CASSRGQYNEQFF
-	-	TRBV7-2	TRBJ1-1	TGTGCCAGCAGCCCCGGCGTGCAGACTGAAGCTTTCTTT	CASSPGVQTEAFF
-	few	TRBV29-1	TRBJ1-4	TGCAGCGCCCAGCCGACTAATGAAAAACTGTTTTTT	CSAQPTNEKLFF
TRBD1	many	TRBV14	TRBJ1-1	TGTGCCAGCAGCCAAGGAAATTCGAGGGGGCGCGGAACTGAAGCTTTCTTT	CASSQGNSRGRGTEAFF
TRBD2	many	TRBV12-3/TRBV12-4	TRBJ2-1	TGTGCCAGCAGTGTTACGGGACTAGCGGGAGGGGGGACTAGGGGTGAGCAGTTCTTC	CASSVTGLAGGGTRGEQFF
-	many	TRBV15	TRBJ2-1	TGTGCCACCAGCAGAGACAGCGTCGGGAGCATCTACAATGAGCAGTTCTTC	CATSRDSVGSIYNEQFF
TRBD2	many	TRBV13	TRBJ2-7	TGTGCCAGCAGCTCCCGTACCGGGACTAGCGATTTCTACGAGCAGTACTTC	CASSSRTGTSDFYEQYF
TRBD2	many	TRBV4-3	TRBJ2-7	TGCGCCAGCAGCCAAGACTGGCTAGCGGGAGGGTACGAGCAGTACTTC	CASSQDWLAGGYEQYF
-	many	TRBV27	TRBJ2-4	TGTGCCAGCAAAAGTGGCGGTAGCATTCAGTACTTC	CASKSGGSIQYF
TRBD2	many	TRBV24-1	TRBJ2-7	TGTGCCACCTCCGGGGGGTACGAGCAGTACTTC	CATSGGYEQYF
-	many	TRBV13	TRBJ1-4	TGTGCCAGCAGCTTATGGACAGATAATGAAAAACTGTTTTTT	CASSLWTDNEKLFF
TRBD2	-	TRBV2	TRBJ2-5	TGTGCCAGCACAAGAACTAGCGGGAGAGGACACGAGACCCAGTACTTC	CASTRTSGRGHETQYF
TRBD2	many	TRBV6-5	TRBJ2-2	TGTGCCAGCAGTTACCGGACTAGCGGGGGCACCGGGGAGCTGTTTTTT	CASSYRTSGGTGELFF
-	many	TRBV6-1	TRBJ2-7	TGTGCCAGCAGAATCGATCGATACGGGACCGATACCTACGAGCAGTACTTC	CASRIDRYGTDTYEQYF
TRBD1	-	TRBV5-1	TRBJ1-2	TGCGCCAGCAGCTTGGCCGGAGGGGGCGTCGCTGGCTACACCTTC	CASSLAGGGVAGYTF
-	few	TRBV6-1	TRBJ1-3	TGTGCCAGCAGTGAAATGGCAGGGATACTCTCTGGAAACACCATATATTTT	CASSEMAGILSGNTIYF
-	many	TRBV29-1	TRBJ2-3	TGCAGCGGTGGAGGGACGGGAGGAGGGGGAGATACGCAGTATTTT	CSGGGTGGGGDTQYF
-	once	TRBV7-3	TRBJ2-7	TGTGCCAGCAGCACAGGACAGAGTGTCGTGGATGAGCAGTACTTC	CASSTGQSVVDEQYF
-	-	TRBV20-1	TRBJ2-6	TGCAGTGCTAGAGATGGGACTTACTGGGCCAACGTCCTGACTTTC	CSARDGTYWANVLTF
-	-	TRBV7-9	TRBJ2-1	TGTGCCAGCAGCTCTCCCGGACGGGGTTCCTACAATGAGCAGTTCTTC	CASSSPGRGSYNEQFF
TRBD1	many	TRBV20-1	TRBJ1-1	TGCAAAGCTCAAGAGAGGGCAGGGGGCGCAGAAACTGAAGCTTTCTTT	CKAQERAGGAETEAFF
TRBD2	-	TRBV5-1	TRBJ2-1	TGCGCCAGCAGCTTGGCCGGACTAGCGGCTTACAATGAGCAGTTCTTC	CASSLAGLAAYNEQFF
TRBD2	-	TRBV5-6	TRBJ2-5	TGTGCCAGCAGCTTTCTAGCGGGGAAAGAGACCCAGTACTTC	CASSFLAGKETQYF
TRBD1	many	TRBV2	TRBJ1-3	TGTGCCAGCAGTCCCGGGACAGGGGCTGGAAACACCATATATTTT	CASSPGTGAGNTIYF
TRBD1	many	TRBV20-1	TRBJ2-5	TGCAGTGCCCCCCCCCATGTTCAGGGGGAAGAGACCCAGTACTTC	CSAPPHVQGEETQYF
-	-	TRBV19	TRBJ1-1	TGTGCCAGTAGTATAACCGGGGGTAGTCACACTGAAGCTTACTTT	CASSITGGSHTEAYF
-	once	TRBV5-6	TRBJ2-2	TGTGCCAGCAGCTTGGGAAGCCGCGTCTGGAACACCGGGGAGCTGTTTTTT	CASSLGSRVWNTGELFF
-	many	TRBV6-5	TRBJ2-7	TGTGCCAGCAGTTACTCCGCAGAGCGATCCAGACACGAGCAGTACTTC	CASSYSAERSRHEQYF
-	many	TRBV11-2	TRBJ2-7	TGTGCCAGCAGCCGGCCCGGGTCCGAGCAGTACTTC	CASSRPGSEQYF
TRBD2	many	TRBV20-1	TRBJ2-1	TGCAGTGCAAATAGCCCCGGGACTAGCGCATACAATGAGCAGTTCTTC	CSANSPGTSAYNEQFF
-	many	TRBV4-1	TRBJ1-5	TGCGCCAGCAGCGTCCGGCTAGGGGACAATCAGCCCCAGCATTTT	CASSVRLGDNQPQHF